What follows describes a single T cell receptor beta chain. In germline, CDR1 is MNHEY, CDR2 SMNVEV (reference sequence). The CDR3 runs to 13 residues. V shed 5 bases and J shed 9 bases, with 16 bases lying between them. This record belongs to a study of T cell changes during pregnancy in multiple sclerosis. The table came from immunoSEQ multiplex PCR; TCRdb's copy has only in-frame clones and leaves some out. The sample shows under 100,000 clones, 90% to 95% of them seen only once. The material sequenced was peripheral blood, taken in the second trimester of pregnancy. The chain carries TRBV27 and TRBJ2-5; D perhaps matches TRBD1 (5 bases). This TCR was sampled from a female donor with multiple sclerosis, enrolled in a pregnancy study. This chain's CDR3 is CASSPRGGRAQYF. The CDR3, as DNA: TGTGCCAGCAGTCCTAGGGGCGGTCGGGCCCAGTACTTC.